The 12 T cell receptor beta chains reported below all come from one sample, sequenced in a study of cytomegalovirus exposure and HLA in healthy donors. Both 60 Vbeta primers and 13 Jbeta primers went into the PCR. Sequencing used immunoSEQ multiplex PCR; TCRdb keeps in-frame clones, though not all of them. The sample yields about 160,000 clones, around 60% seen once. Sequencing input: PBMCs. These receptors originate from a woman aged 55 to 70 in good health and CMV-seropositive.

J is TRBJ2-1 and V is TRBV28; TRBD1 agrees at 9 bases. The CDR3 length is 14 residues. After removal of 5 bases from V and 6 bases from J, the junction contained 5 bases not matched to a gene. The germline gives CDR1 MDHEN, CDR2 SYDVKM. The DNA for the CDR3 is TGTGCCAGCAGTCCGGGACAGGGACGCAATGAGCAGTTCTTC. This codes for CASSPGQGRNEQFF.

The chain is built from TRBV15 and TRBJ2-5; TRBD2 matches at 14 bases. With 5 bases clipped from V and 5 bases from J, the junction kept 10 bases outside the gene matches. Germline CDR1 and CDR2: LNHNV and YYDKDF (reference sequence). The CDR3 extends over 17 amino acids. This CDR3 reads CATSVRLAGGPTETQYF. The CDR3 bases are TGTGCCACCAGCGTCCGACTAGCGGGAGGGCCGACGGAGACCCAGTACTTC.

There are a few counts of this clone. The V and J genes are TRBV5-4 and TRBJ2-3; 13 bases map to TRBD2. This CDR3 comprises 17 residues. The V gene's germline CDR1 is SGHNT and CDR2 YYREEE (reference sequence). The trim removed 5 bases at V and 2 bases at J, leaving 8 bases unmatched. The CDR3 loop reads CASSRLAGGLDTDTQYF. The CDR3 DNA reads as TGTGCCAGCAGTCGACTAGCGGGAGGATTAGACACAGATACGCAGTATTTT. The full variable domain, in which reference TRBV5-4 and TRBJ2-3 provide the parts outside the CDR3, is ETGVTQSPTHLIKTRGQQVTLRCSSQSGHNTVSWYQQALGQGPQFIFQYYREEENGRGNFPPRFSGLQFPNYSSELNVNALELDDSALYLCASSRLAGGLDTDTQYFGPGTRLTVL.

The chain is built from TRBV7-9 and TRBJ2-5, with 9 bases that match TRBD1. Germline lookup yields CDR1 SEHNR and CDR2 FQNEAQ (reference sequence). V shed 5 bases and J 4 bases; nucleotides not matched to a gene: 17. This CDR3 region has 18 residues. CDR3 sequence reads: CASSPGQGIAVGGETQYF. The CDR3 DNA follows: TGTGCCAGCAGCCCCGGACAGGGGATAGCTGTAGGGGGAGAGACCCAGTACTTC.

The chain joins TRBV9 to TRBJ1-3; D is undetermined. Per germline, CDR1 SGDLS and CDR2 YYNGEE. Trimming took off 3 bases at V and 2 bases at J, with 9 bases between the two ends. The CDR3 spans 14 residues. The CDR3 is CASSGGLAGNTIYF. The CDR3 DNA is TGTGCCAGCAGCGGTGGACTTGCTGGAAACACCATATATTTT.

This chain joins TRBV9 and TRBJ2-5, with D perhaps matching TRBD2 (6 bases). V lost 3 bases, J lost 5 bases, and 17 bases lay in between. The CDR3 runs 15 residues. CDR1 and CDR2 (germline): SGDLS, YYNGEE. The CDR3 region is CASSAAAGIRETQYF. The CDR3 DNA reads as TGTGCCAGCAGCGCGGCCGCGGGGATCCGGGAGACCCAGTACTTC.

This clone was seen a few times. The chain employs TRBV7-2 and TRBJ2-3, with D possibly being TRBD2 (6 bases). This CDR3 has 16 amino acids. Between the trimmed V and J ends, which lost 0 bases and 1 base, there was a span of 11 bases. CDR1 and CDR2 from the germline V gene are SGHTA and FQGNSA. CDR3 nucleotide sequence: TGTGCCAGCAGCTTAGCCCAGCCTAGCGGCACAGATACGCAGTATTTT. Translation: CASSLAQPSGTDTQYF.

The chain uses TRBV28 and TRBJ1-5; the D is unclear. V lost 5 bases, J lost 0 bases, and 14 bases lay in between. CDR3 length: 16 residues. Germline V gives CDR1 MDHEN, CDR2 SYDVKM. CDR3 DNA sequence: TGTGCCAGCAGTAATACAGCGGCTAATAGCAATCAGCCCCAGCATTTT. Residues: CASSNTAANSNQPQHF.

V is TRBV10-3 and J is TRBJ2-2; TRBD1 might be the D (6 bases). The CDR3 loop spans 15 amino acids. Trimming took off 10 bases at V and 0 bases at J, with 15 bases between the two ends. From germline, CDR1 is ENHRY and CDR2 SYGVKD. The CDR3 reads CATLEGHANTGELFF. The CDR3 nucleotides are TGTGCCACCCTAGAGGGACACGCGAACACCGGGGAGCTGTTTTTT.

Turning to this clone: One end of the junction is discordant with germline, which a read error may explain. This chain connects TRBV30 to TRBJ2-7; D possibly corresponds to TRBD1 (5 bases). This CDR3 has 15 residues. Germline CDR1 reads GTSNPN; CDR2 reads SVGIG (reference sequence). CDR3 nucleotides: TGTGTCTGGAGTGCCCCGGGCAGGGATTCGGGCGAGCAGTACTTC. As protein: CVWSAPGRDSGEQYF. The full variable domain, its missing parts supplied by reference TRBV30 and TRBJ2-7, is SQTIHQWPATLVQPVGSPLSLECTVEGTSNPNLYWYRQAAGRGLQLLFYSVGIGQISSEVPQNLSASRPQDRQFILSSKKLLLSDSGFYLCVWSAPGRDSGEQYFGPGTRLTVT.

The chain uses TRBV2 and TRBJ1-5, with D perhaps matching TRBD1 (5 bases). This CDR3 is built from 13 residues. Germline assignment: CDR1 SNHLY and CDR2 FYNNEI. The V end lost 3 bases, the J end lost 4 bases, and 7 bases lay between the germline ends. The DNA of the CDR3 is TGTGCCAGCAGTGAGCAGGGTAATCAGCCCCAGCATTTT. It translates to CASSEQGNQPQHF. Filled out from reference TRBV2 and TRBJ1-5, the complete variable domain reads EPEVTQTPSHQVTQMGQEVILRCVPISNHLYFYWYRQILGQKVEFLVSFYNNEISEKSEIFDDQFSVERPDGSNFTLKIRSTKLEDSAMYFCASSEQGNQPQHFGDGTRLSIL.

This clone was counted a few times. V gene TRBV10-3 combines with J gene TRBJ2-7; TRBD2 aligns across 13 bases. Trimming cost V 0 bases and J 6 bases; bases outside gene matches: 2. CDR3 length equals 15 residues. Per the germline V gene, CDR1 is ENHRY and CDR2 is SYGVKD. The CDR3 bases are TGTGCCATCAGTGAGTCCGGACTAGCGGGGGCCGAGCAGTACTTC. Residues: CAISESGLAGAEQYF.